The 27 T cell receptor beta chains reported below all come from one sample, sequenced in a study of blood T cell repertoires in COVID-19. Sequencing was performed with immunoSEQ multiplex PCR; in TCRdb, only in-frame clones are kept and a portion is missing. This sample has about 310,000 clones; approximately 89% occur once, and the top ten carry roughly 8.9%. The sample consisted of PBMCs or T cells enriched from blood (not recorded which). All receptors come from a woman aged 40-49 years who had recovered from COVID-19.

The J gene is TRBJ2-7, the V gene TRBV3-1 (or the pseudogene TRBV3-2); D call uncertain. The length of the CDR3 is 14 residues. Germline V gene lookup returns CDR1 LGHDT and CDR2 YNNKEL (reference sequence). Trimming left V 4 bases short and J 0 bases short, with 10 bases between. The CDR3 region is CASSLVTGSYEQYF. Written as DNA, the CDR3 is TGTGCCAGCAGCCTCGTGACGGGCTCCTACGAGCAGTACTTC.

CDR3 amino acids: CSVDRAGDGEQYF. The CDR3 DNA sequence: TGCAGCGTTGATAGGGCAGGGGATGGAGAGCAGTACTTC. The V call is TRBV29-1, the J call TRBJ2-7; a possible D gene is TRBD1 (6 bases). The germline gives CDR1 SQVTM, CDR2 ANQGSEA. The germline V and J ends were trimmed by 3 bases and 7 bases, with 16 bases remaining between them. The CDR3 is made up of 13 amino acids.

The chain uses TRBV2 and TRBJ2-3; D is uncertain. Deletions cut 4 bases from V and 2 bases from J, with 4 bases between. Germline values: CDR1 SNHLY, CDR2 FYNNEI. The CDR3 is 12 amino acids. The CDR3 loop is CASSGLTDTQYF. The CDR3 bases are TGTGCCAGCAGTGGACTCACAGATACGCAGTATTTT.

CDR3 sequence: CASSQGSGDQPQHF. CDR3 DNA: TGTGCCAGCAGCCAAGGGTCGGGGGATCAGCCCCAGCATTTT. The chain carries TRBV3-1 (or the pseudogene TRBV3-2) and TRBJ1-5, with a possible D match to TRBD1 (5 bases). The germline V and J ends were trimmed by 1 base and 5 bases, with 9 bases remaining between them. Germline V CDR1 and CDR2: LGHDT, YNNKEL (reference sequence). This CDR3 region has 14 residues.

V and J are TRBV27 and TRBJ2-1; TRBD2 agrees at 13 bases. The CDR3 sequence is 15 residues long. V shed 4 bases, J shed 10 bases, and the junction held 7 bases outside the gene matches. The germline CDR1 and CDR2 sequences are MNHEY and SMNVEV (reference sequence). CDR3 sequence: CASSSLGLAGAEQFF. The CDR3 DNA reads TGTGCCAGCAGTTCGCTCGGACTAGCGGGGGCCGAGCAGTTCTTC.

This clone has only one observation. The chain uses TRBV11-2 and TRBJ1-3; possibly TRBD1 for D (6 bases). Per the germline V gene, CDR1 is SGHAT and CDR2 is FQNNGV. The CDR3 runs 14 residues. Trimming shortened V by 6 bases and J by 0 bases, and 9 bases separated the two germline ends. The CDR3 loop reads CASRQGGSGNTIYF. In DNA form, the CDR3 reads TGTGCCAGCAGACAAGGGGGCTCTGGAAACACCATATATTTT.

As regards this clone: The same CDR3 also results from other DNA sequences found in this sample. V and J are TRBV5-1 and TRBJ2-7; D is perhaps TRBD2 (6 bases). The germline CDR1 and CDR2 sequences are SGHRS and YFSETQ. V lost 1 base to trimming and J lost 0 bases, with 11 bases between them. The CDR3 consists of 15 residues. The CDR3 is CASSLLDGSSYEQYF. The CDR3 nucleotides are TGCGCCAGCAGCTTGTTAGACGGGAGCTCCTACGAGCAGTACTTC.

For the CDR3, the DNA is TGTGCCAGCATCTTAACCTGGGCTAGCGGGCCCCAAACCTACGAGCAGTACTTC. As protein: CASILTWASGPQTYEQYF. The V and J genes are TRBV27 and TRBJ2-7; 8 nucleotides agree with TRBD2. This CDR3 comprises 18 residues. V was clipped by 7 bases and J by 2 bases; unmatched bases: 19. Germline CDR1 reads MNHEY; CDR2 reads SMNVEV (reference sequence).

This chain joins TRBV4-1 and TRBJ2-7; 7 nucleotides align to TRBD1. This CDR3 contains 14 residues. The germline V gene encodes CDR1 MGHRA and CDR2 YSYEKL. V lost 3 bases and J lost 2; bases outside the gene matches: 4. The DNA of the CDR3 is TGCGCCAGCAGCCACCCCGGGACAGCCTACGAGCAGTACTTC. This translates into CASSHPGTAYEQYF.

The J gene is TRBJ2-3, the V gene TRBV9; 11 bases are shared with TRBD2. The CDR3 length is 16 residues. The trim removed 4 bases at V and 5 bases at J, leaving 9 bases unmatched. Germline assignment: CDR1 SGDLS and CDR2 YYNGEE. CDR3 DNA sequence: TGTGCCAGCAGCCTGGGGAGGCTAGCGGGGGGAGATACGCAGTATTTT. Protein product: CASSLGRLAGGDTQYF.

The rearrangement joins TRBV30 to TRBJ1-5, with 9 bases matching TRBD1. The junction had 5 bases not matched to a gene; V was cut back by 3 bases and J by 5 bases. The CDR3 sequence is 14 residues long. Per the germline V gene, CDR1 is GTSNPN and CDR2 is SVGIG (reference sequence). CDR3 coding DNA: TGTGCCTGGAGGACGGGACAGGGAGATCAGCCCCAGCATTTT. It codes for CAWRTGQGDQPQHF.

The chain uses TRBV5-4 and TRBJ2-3, with TRBD1 identical over 10 bases. Germline CDR1 is SGHNT and CDR2 is YYREEE (reference sequence). V dropped 0 bases and J dropped 4; count of bases not matched to a gene: 2. The CDR3 contains 15 residues. The CDR3 DNA reads as TGTGCCAGCAGCTTGGGACAGGGGGCGGCAGATACGCAGTATTTT. It codes for CASSLGQGAADTQYF. Full variable domain (outside the CDR3, taken from reference TRBV5-4 and TRBJ2-3): ETGVTQSPTHLIKTRGQQVTLRCSSQSGHNTVSWYQQALGQGPQFIFQYYREEENGRGNFPPRFSGLQFPNYSSELNVNALELDDSALYLCASSLGQGAADTQYFGPGTRLTVL.

The rearrangement uses TRBV9 and TRBJ2-1, with 12 bases identical to TRBD2. The CDR3 consists of 16 residues. V lost 3 bases, J lost 9 bases, and 10 bases stayed unmatched. Germline V lookup: CDR1 SGDLS, CDR2 YYNGEE. The CDR3 sequence is CASSDSSSGRVPEQFF. The CDR3 bases are TGTGCCAGCAGCGATTCCTCTAGCGGGAGGGTGCCTGAGCAGTTCTTC.

This sequence joins TRBV29-1 and TRBJ1-1, with unresolved D. V was shortened by 7 bases and J by 0 bases, with 12 bases between the two germline ends. The length of the CDR3 is 13 residues. Germline values: CDR1 SQVTM, CDR2 ANQGSEA. Here the CDR3 reads CSALAELNTEAFF. DNA for the CDR3: TGCAGCGCCCTGGCAGAATTGAACACTGAAGCTTTCTTT.

The gene calls are TRBV3-1 (or the pseudogene TRBV3-2) and TRBJ2-3; 8 bases line up with TRBD1. The CDR3 is 16 amino acids. CDR1 LGHDT and CDR2 YNNKEL come from the germline V gene (reference sequence). J was trimmed by 2 bases and V by 0 bases; bases with no gene match: 4. DNA for the CDR3: TGTGCCAGCAGCCAAGATCAGGGGGCTCCCACAGATACGCAGTATTTT. Translated: CASSQDQGAPTDTQYF.

The V and J genes are TRBV30 and TRBJ2-2; D is ambiguous. This CDR3 is 13 amino acids long. V was pared by 2 bases and J by 1 base, with 5 bases between. Germline V gene lookup returns CDR1 GTSNPN and CDR2 SVGIG (reference sequence). In DNA, the CDR3 is TGTGCCTGGAGTTACAGGAACACCGGGGAGCTGTTTTTT. This codes for CAWSYRNTGELFF.

This chain joins TRBV28 and TRBJ2-3; perhaps TRBD2 as D (5 bases). CDR3 length equals 13 residues. Trimming took 7 bases from V and 5 from J, leaving 13 bases between them. CDR1 is MDHEN and CDR2 is SYDVKM in the germline V gene. This CDR3 reads CASTGEGKDTQYF. CDR3 sequence (DNA): TGTGCCAGCACCGGAGAGGGAAAAGATACGCAGTATTTT.

This clone was detected only once. The gene calls are TRBV7-9 and TRBJ2-6; the D gene is possibly TRBD2 (5 bases). Trimming stripped 0 bases from V and 2 bases from J, with 14 bases between. The CDR3 spans 18 residues. Germline values: CDR1 SEHNR, CDR2 FQNEAQ (reference sequence). CDR3 sequence: CASSLAAREDAGANVLTF. The CDR3, as DNA: TGTGCCAGCAGCTTAGCGGCGAGGGAAGACGCTGGGGCCAACGTCCTGACTTTC.

This rearrangement joins TRBV19 to TRBJ1-4, with 7 bases fitting TRBD1. From germline, CDR1 is LNHDA and CDR2 SQIVND (reference sequence). V dropped 6 bases and J dropped 8; count of bases not matched to a gene: 6. There are 13 residues in the CDR3. The CDR3 DNA follows: TGTGCCAGTAGGGACAGGTCCGCGGAAAAACTGTTTTTT. Translating it yields CASRDRSAEKLFF.

The genes are TRBV7-3 and TRBJ2-7; D call uncertain. CDR3 length equals 16 residues. Trimming left V 2 bases short and J 0 bases short, with 14 bases between. Germline V gene data show CDR1 as SGHTA and CDR2 as FQGTGA. CDR3 DNA: TGTGCCAGCAGCTTATCCTGTAGCTGGAGCTCCTACGAGCAGTACTTC. It specifies CASSLSCSWSSYEQYF.

This clone came up once. The chain carries TRBV11-3 and TRBJ1-1, with TRBD1 identical over 7 bases. The germline gives CDR1 SGHNT, CDR2 YENEEA. Trimming took 8 bases from V and 0 from J; bases not matched to a gene: 6. This CDR3 comprises 14 residues. CDR3 in amino acids: CASDPTGLNTEAFF. The CDR3 DNA is TGTGCCAGCGACCCGACAGGGCTGAACACTGAAGCTTTCTTT.

This clone was observed a handful of times. The chain is built from TRBV5-4 and TRBJ2-1; tentative D call: TRBD1 (6 bases). This CDR3 region has 16 residues. V lost 4 bases, J lost 1 base, and 15 bases lay in between. Looked up from germline, CDR1 is SGHNT and CDR2 is YYREEE (reference sequence). The CDR3 DNA sequence: TGTGCCAGCAGCCCCGGTGGGGACACATCCTACAATGAGCAGTTCTTC. It translates to CASSPGGDTSYNEQFF.

The rearrangement links TRBV18 to TRBJ2-5; 7 bases are a match to TRBD2. Trimming removed 0 bases from V and 5 bases from J; junction bases left unmatched: 3. Germline CDR1 reads KGHSH; CDR2 reads LQKENI. The length of the CDR3 is 14 residues. CDR3 protein: CASSPPRLAETQYF. The CDR3 region has the DNA TGTGCCAGCTCACCACCTCGACTAGCTGAGACCCAGTACTTC.

This clone was counted a few times. The genes are TRBV19 and TRBJ2-7; D perhaps matches TRBD2 (5 bases). Trimming removed 1 base from V and 5 bases from J, with 9 bases in between. The CDR3 sequence is 13 residues long. Per the germline V gene, CDR1 is LNHDA and CDR2 is SQIVND (reference sequence). The CDR3 DNA sequence: TGTGCCAGTAGTATAGCTTCCGGGGACGAGCAGTACTTC. Translation: CASSIASGDEQYF.

This sequence joins TRBV5-1 and TRBJ2-1, with 12 positions matching TRBD2. J gave up 3 bases and V 4 bases, and 5 bases lay outside the gene matches. The CDR3 runs to 16 residues. The germline V gene encodes CDR1 SGHRS and CDR2 YFSETQ. The DNA of the CDR3 is TGCGCCAGCAGCGAAAGACTAGCGGGAGTCTACAATGAGCAGTTCTTC. Translated, it gives CASSERLAGVYNEQFF.

The rearrangement uses TRBV9 and TRBJ1-6; D gene unclear. CDR1 and CDR2 from the germline V gene are SGDLS and YYNGEE. Trimming took off 3 bases at V and 0 bases at J, with 13 bases between the two ends. The CDR3 covers 17 residues. This CDR3 reads CASSAFVRFSYNSPLHF. The CDR3 DNA is TGTGCCAGCAGCGCCTTTGTGCGTTTCTCCTATAATTCACCCCTCCACTTT.

The chain combines TRBV7-2 with TRBJ2-7, with 7 bases identical to TRBD2. After removal of 0 bases from V and 0 bases from J, the junction contained 8 bases not matched to a gene. Per germline, CDR1 SGHTA and CDR2 FQGNSA. The CDR3 runs 17 residues. CDR3 amino acids: CASSLARETATSYEQYF. The CDR3 DNA is TGTGCCAGCAGCTTAGCGCGGGAGACAGCGACCTCCTACGAGCAGTACTTC.